This TCR beta chain was profiled in a study of CD8+ T cells in alopecia areata. cDNA serving as the sequencing template came from extracted, reverse transcribed RNA. Repertoires were generated with immunoSEQ multiplex PCR, while TCRdb's copy carries only in-frame clones and drops some. Of about 210,000 clones in the sample, less than 50% are singletons; the top ten hold about 2.4%. The treatment is: oral pan-JAK inhibitor, 5-10 mg twice daily. In germline, CDR1 is PRHDT, CDR2 FYEKMQ (reference sequence). The CDR3 consists of 15 residues. The V and J ends lost 4 bases and 7 bases respectively, with 20 bases between them.

The sample here was CD4+ T cells sorted from blood, taken around week 36, from a patient treated with tofacitinib. The TCR originated in a human donor with alopecia areata. This chain connects TRBV13 to TRBJ2-7; D ambiguous. CDR3 sequence: CASSSRPDMWWEQYF. The CDR3 DNA reads TGTGCCAGCAGCTCCCGCCCGGATATGTGGTGGGAGCAGTACTTC.